This is a list of T cell receptor beta chains from one sample in a study of blood T cell repertoires in COVID-19. Profiled with immunoSEQ multiplex PCR; TCRdb holds only in-frame clones, not every one. This table holds under 200,000 clones, 88% found once. Sequencing was carried out using peripheral blood. These receptors all come from a man in his 60s with acute or convalescent COVID-19. The CDR3 runs from the conserved cysteine through the conserved F or W. A D gene is named only where the DNA matches it firmly. Clone size appears in some rows only: once, few, many, or a class for an expanded clone.

size	V	D	J	DNA	CDR3
few	TRBV18	NA	TRBJ1-5	TGTGCCAGCTCACCGTCCACAGGGCCCGAGCCCCAGCATTTT	CASSPSTGPEPQHF
NA	TRBV29-1	NA	TRBJ1-2	TGCAGCGTTGAGAAAGCGGGAGCCTATGGCTACACCTTC	CSVEKAGAYGYTF
NA	TRBV19	TRBD1	TRBJ1-2	TGTGCCAGTGAACCCTACAGGGGGCGATATGGCTACACCTTC	CASEPYRGRYGYTF
few	TRBV7-8	TRBD1	TRBJ1-6	TGTGCCACCCAGACAGGGAATGAGGATTCACCCCTCCACTTT	CATQTGNEDSPLHF
once	TRBV25-1	TRBD1	TRBJ2-1	TGTGCCAGCAGGACAGGGCAGCGGGAGCAGTTCTTC	CASRTGQREQFF
NA	TRBV2	NA	TRBJ1-2	TGTGCCACCTCCGCGGGGCGACTTAACTATGGCTACACCTTC	CATSAGRLNYGYTF
NA	TRBV6-5	NA	TRBJ1-2	TGTGCCAGCAGGATAACAGATGGCTACACCTTC	CASRITDGYTF
NA	TRBV9	TRBD1	TRBJ1-2	TGTGCCAGCAGCGTCGGACAGGGAGGTTCTAACTATGGCTACACCTTC	CASSVGQGGSNYGYTF
NA	TRBV19	TRBD1	TRBJ1-1	TGTGCCAGTAGTACGCAACAGGGGCCTAACACTGAAGCTTTCTTT	CASSTQQGPNTEAFF
NA	TRBV3-1/TRBV3-2	NA	TRBJ2-7	TGTGCCAGCAGCCAGGGGGACATCCCGGCCGAGCAGTACTTC	CASSQGDIPAEQYF
NA	TRBV9	NA	TRBJ2-5	TGTGCCAGCAGCCAGGGACTTCAAGAGACCCAGTACTTC	CASSQGLQETQYF